This T cell receptor beta chain derives from a study of ipilimumab plus nivolumab after autologous stem cell transplantation. In the study overall: Both relapsed and primary refractory DLBCL were included.

Generated by immunoSEQ multiplex PCR, the TCRdb table keeps only in-frame clones and is missing some. Of over 10,000 clones in the sample, 69% are singletons; the top ten hold 25% to 35%. Starting 14 to 28 days after autologous transplant, ipilimumab 1 mg/kg was given. The V and J ends lost 3 bases and 1 base respectively, with 6 bases between them. The CDR3 contains 12 residues. From germline, CDR1 is GTSNPN and CDR2 SVGIG (reference sequence). Sequencing used PBMCs, obtained in a trial of ipilimumab plus nivolumab as post-transplant consolidation. V usage is TRBV30 and J usage is TRBJ1-1; a weak D match, TRBD1 (5 bases). The origin of this receptor is a male donor with diffuse large B-cell lymphoma. The CDR3 region is CAWSGANTEAFF. The CDR3 region has the DNA TGTGCCTGGAGCGGGGCGAACACTGAAGCTTTCTTT. The full variable domain, rest sourced from reference TRBV30 and TRBJ1-1, is SQTIHQWPATLVQPVGSPLSLECTVEGTSNPNLYWYRQAAGRGLQLLFYSVGIGQISSEVPQNLSASRPQDRQFILSSKKLLLSDSGFYLCAWSGANTEAFFGQGTRLTVV.